The entry below gives a single TCR beta chain sequence along with its context. The data stem from a study of blood T cell repertoires in COVID-19. TCRdb's table, derived via immunoSEQ multiplex PCR, lists solely in-frame clones and lacks some. This sample carries 400,000 or so clones, approximately 91% of them seen once, and the ten largest clones take roughly 2%. This receptor was obtained from a woman between 40 and 50 years old with acute COVID-19. The material sequenced was PBMCs or T cells enriched from blood (not recorded which).

The CDR3 DNA is TGTGCCAGCAGGGAGATAGCAACTAATGAAAAACTGTTTTTT. Its translation is CASREIATNEKLFF. The chain couples TRBV2 to TRBJ1-4; D is undetermined. Trimming shortened V by 6 bases and J by 0 bases, and 8 bases separated the two germline ends. CDR1 SNHLY and CDR2 FYNNEI come from the germline V gene. The CDR3 length is 14 residues.